This T cell receptor beta chain was sequenced during a study of cytomegalovirus exposure and HLA in healthy donors. Study as a whole: A previous analysis identified more than 100 million unique TCR beta sequences derived from about 180 million T cells. Overall study findings and caveats: The authors later linked a missense DCLRE1C variant to TCR beta V- and J-gene trimming. The listing of 150 to 200 TCR beta chains classed them as cytomegalovirus-associated.

Germline V gives CDR1 MNHNY, CDR2 SVGAGI (reference sequence). The CDR3 has 12 residues. The junction had 7 bases not matched to a gene; V was cut back by 11 bases and J by 6 bases. On this clone itself: Antigen: not known.

It was with 60 Vbeta and 13 Jbeta primers that the PCR ran. This table comes from immunoSEQ multiplex PCR, and its TCRdb copy is limited to in-frame clones, with some not included. The data contain 60,000 or so clones, approximately 77% of them seen just once; the ten biggest clones take up approximately 3.3%. The clonotype was recovered from a woman aged 40 to 50 in good health and CMV-seropositive. The V and J genes are TRBV6-6 and TRBJ2-3; 8 bases are shared with TRBD1. Sequencing was carried out using PBMCs. CDR3 sequence reads: CAGQGRGDTQYF. The CDR3 DNA is TGTGCCGGACAGGGTAGGGGTGATACGCAGTATTTT.